The 27 T cell receptor beta chains below come from one sample, sequenced in a study of cytotoxic CD8 clonotypes in ibrutinib-treated CLL. Data came from immunoSEQ multiplex PCR; TCRdb stores just in-frame clones and leaves some out. The sample holds around 250,000 clones, around 70% seen once. This specimen consisted of PBMCs, obtained after 24 months of ibrutinib treatment. These receptors were taken from a human donor with chronic lymphocytic leukemia.

J is TRBJ2-2 and V is TRBV5-4; 8 bases are shared with TRBD2. Germline loops: CDR1 SGHNT, CDR2 YYREEE (reference sequence). V shed 3 bases and J 1 base; nucleotides not matched to a gene: 5. CDR3 length: 16 amino acids. CDR3 nucleotides: TGTGCCAGCAGCTGGTCTAGCGGGTGGAACACCGGGGAGCTGTTTTTT. Its translation is CASSWSSGWNTGELFF.

A few counts support this clone. The chain couples TRBV11-2 to TRBJ1-1, with D unclear. Trimming shortened V by 3 bases and J by 6 bases, and 11 bases separated the two germline ends. There are 13 residues in the CDR3. Germline loops: CDR1 SGHAT, CDR2 FQNNGV. The CDR3: CASSFVGDAEAFF. DNA of the CDR3: TGTGCCAGCAGCTTTGTCGGAGACGCTGAAGCTTTCTTT.

The chain carries TRBV6-5 and TRBJ2-3; either TRBD1 or TRBD2 may supply D (5 bases each). In germline, CDR1 is MNHEY, CDR2 SVGAGI. The CDR3 has 14 amino acids. Trimming stripped 3 bases from V and 2 bases from J, with 9 bases between. The CDR3 DNA reads TGTGCCAGCAGTTATGGGGACGCCACAGATACGCAGTATTTT. It specifies CASSYGDATDTQYF.

This clone occurred a few times. The V call is TRBV5-6, the J call TRBJ2-1, with D unclear. Per the germline V gene, CDR1 is SGHDT and CDR2 is YYEEEE. Between the trimmed V and J ends, which lost 0 bases and 7 bases, there was a span of 5 bases. The CDR3 has 12 residues. The CDR3: CASSLGGNEQFF. In DNA, the CDR3 is TGTGCCAGCAGCTTGGGTGGGAATGAGCAGTTCTTC.

The J gene is TRBJ2-3, the V gene TRBV2, with 7 bases identical to TRBD1. This CDR3 is built from 15 residues. V gave up 3 bases and J gave up 5 bases; unmatched junction bases: 8. Per the germline V gene, CDR1 is SNHLY and CDR2 is FYNNEI. The CDR3 region is CASSDLDRKEDTQYF. CDR3 DNA: TGTGCCAGCAGTGATTTGGACAGGAAAGAAGATACGCAGTATTTT. The full variable domain, with the rest looked up from reference TRBV2 and TRBJ2-3, is EPEVTQTPSHQVTQMGQEVILRCVPISNHLYFYWYRQILGQKVEFLVSFYNNEISEKSEIFDDQFSVERPDGSNFTLKIRSTKLEDSAMYFCASSDLDRKEDTQYFGPGTRLTVL.

This clone has only a few counts. The genes are TRBV29-1 and TRBJ2-7, with D possibly being TRBD1 (6 bases). The CDR3 length is 12 residues. Trimming cost V 5 bases and J 6 bases, with 14 bases left between them. Germline V gene sequence: CDR1 SQVTM, CDR2 ANQGSEA. CDR3 amino acids: CSVLIQGSEQYF. The CDR3 DNA reads TGCAGCGTTCTAATACAGGGTTCCGAGCAGTACTTC.

This clone was seen many times. This chain joins TRBV5-1 and TRBJ1-3; D call uncertain. Trimming removed 0 bases at V and 0 bases at J, with 7 bases between. Germline V gene sequence: CDR1 SGHRS, CDR2 YFSETQ. There are 15 residues in the CDR3. CDR3 sequence: CASSLDGLSGNTIYF. The DNA for the CDR3 is TGCGCCAGCAGCTTGGACGGGCTCTCTGGAAACACCATATATTTT.

On this clone itself: The identical CDR3 is also encoded by other nucleotide sequences in the sample. The chain carries TRBV6-5 and TRBJ2-7, with a weak D call TRBD1 (6 bases). Trimming took off 5 bases at V and 4 bases at J, with 15 bases between the two ends. The CDR3 is made up of 14 amino acids. CDR1 and CDR2 from the germline V gene are MNHEY and SVGAGI. CDR3 amino acids: CASSLNRDGYEQYF. The CDR3 DNA sequence: TGTGCCAGCAGTCTAAACAGGGATGGGTACGAGCAGTACTTC.

The rearrangement uses TRBV5-1 and TRBJ2-1; 9 bases agree with TRBD1. Trimming at V came to 4 bases and at J to 6 bases, leaving 8 bases not matched to a gene. The CDR3 covers 15 residues. CDR1 and CDR2 (germline): SGHRS, YFSETQ. CDR3 sequence: CASSPGTGYPNEQFF. The CDR3 DNA sequence: TGCGCCAGCAGCCCCGGGACAGGGTACCCCAATGAGCAGTTCTTC.

The J gene is TRBJ2-1, the V gene TRBV9, with D possibly matching TRBD2 (5 bases). Germline V lookup: CDR1 SGDLS, CDR2 YYNGEE. Trimming stripped 0 bases from V and 8 bases from J, with 18 bases between. The CDR3 contains 16 residues. In nucleotides, the CDR3 is TGTGCCAGCAGCGTAGACATCAGCGGAAGTAAGGATGAGCAGTTCTTC. Residues: CASSVDISGSKDEQFF. The complete variable domain, with remaining parts taken from reference TRBV9 and TRBJ2-1, reads DSGVTQTPKHLITATGQRVTLRCSPRSGDLSVYWYQQSLDQGLQFLIQYYNGEERAKGNILERFSAQQFPDLHSELNLSSLELGDSALYFCASSVDISGSKDEQFFGPGTRLTVL.

This rearrangement joins TRBV28 to TRBJ2-7; weak D call: TRBD2 (5 bases). This CDR3 has 14 amino acids. Looked up from germline, CDR1 is MDHEN and CDR2 is SYDVKM. The V end was cut by 3 bases, the J end by 6 bases, with 15 bases between. The CDR3 region is CASSLGTAEAEQYF. For the CDR3, the DNA is TGTGCCAGCAGTTTGGGTACAGCGGAGGCCGAGCAGTACTTC.

The V and J genes are TRBV28 and TRBJ2-7, with 10 nucleotides matching TRBD2. CDR3 length: 16 amino acids. CDR1 and CDR2 from the germline V gene are MDHEN and SYDVKM. V lost 4 bases and J lost 2; bases outside the gene matches: 8. CDR3 region: CASSSVAGGGPYEQYF. CDR3 bases: TGTGCCAGCAGTTCGGTAGCGGGAGGCGGACCCTACGAGCAGTACTTC.

The chain uses TRBV7-8 and TRBJ1-4; D is unclear. The CDR3 extends over 15 amino acids. Per the germline V gene, CDR1 is SGHVS and CDR2 is FQNEAQ. Trimming removed 0 bases from V and 5 bases from J, with 10 bases in between. This chain's CDR3 is CASSLAYDGNEKLFF. CDR3 sequence (DNA): TGTGCCAGCAGCTTAGCGTACGATGGGAATGAAAAACTGTTTTTT.

This chain connects TRBV7-9 to TRBJ2-7; D not resolved. The CDR3 is 14 amino acids. CDR1 and CDR2 (germline): SEHNR, FQNEAQ (reference sequence). Between the trimmed V and J ends, which lost 2 bases and 3 bases, there was a span of 11 bases. The DNA of the CDR3 is TGTGCCAGCAGCTTACGTCCGGGCATCTACGAGCAGTACTTC. Amino acids: CASSLRPGIYEQYF.

The V call is TRBV18, the J call TRBJ1-5, with no clear D. CDR3 length equals 12 residues. V lost 4 bases and J 8 bases, leaving 9 bases between the germline ends. Germline V gene data show CDR1 as KGHSH and CDR2 as LQKENI. CDR3 in amino acids: CASSHESEPQHF. CDR3 DNA: TGTGCCAGCTCACATGAGTCTGAGCCCCAGCATTTT.

The chain carries TRBV28 and TRBJ2-7, with 7 bases identical to TRBD2. Germline loops: CDR1 MDHEN, CDR2 SYDVKM. V lost 6 bases and J lost 6; bases outside the gene matches: 5. The CDR3 contains 12 residues. In DNA, the CDR3 is TGTGCCAGCAGGCAGACTAGCCCCGAGCAGTACTTC. As protein: CASRQTSPEQYF.

There are a few counts of this clone. V and J are TRBV7-9 and TRBJ1-1; perhaps TRBD1 as D (5 bases). V dropped 6 bases and J dropped 1 base, with 9 bases sitting between them. The CDR3 is 13 amino acids. Germline values: CDR1 SEHNR, CDR2 FQNEAQ (reference sequence). The CDR3 sequence is CASRLTGNTEAFF. The CDR3 DNA is TGTGCCAGCAGACTCACAGGGAACACTGAAGCTTTCTTT.

The CDR3 spells CASSPPPARSSGANVLTF. For the CDR3, the DNA is TGTGCCAGCTCACCTCCCCCCGCGCGGTCCTCTGGGGCCAACGTCCTGACTTTC. The genes are TRBV18 and TRBJ2-6; D call uncertain. Trimming removed 3 bases at V and 0 bases at J, with 15 bases between. This CDR3 contains 18 residues. Germline CDR1 KGHSH, CDR2 LQKENI.

The CDR3 here is CASSTKYLGTDTQYF. The CDR3 nucleotides are TGTGCCAGCAGTACTAAGTACCTCGGCACAGATACGCAGTATTTT. The chain employs TRBV6-6 and TRBJ2-3; no reliable D call. This CDR3 is built from 15 residues. Trimming cost V 5 bases and J 1 base, with 13 bases left between them. Looked up from germline, CDR1 is MNHNY and CDR2 is SVGAGI (reference sequence).

The V gene is TRBV6-4, the J gene TRBJ2-2, with no clear D. This CDR3 has 14 residues. V was trimmed by 7 bases and J by 0 bases, leaving 9 bases between them. Looked up from germline, CDR1 is MRHNA and CDR2 is SNTAGT. The CDR3 loop reads CASTHSSNTGELFF. The CDR3 nucleotides are TGTGCCAGCACCCATTCCTCGAACACCGGGGAGCTGTTTTTT.

This clone was detected only a few times. At one of its ends the junction is not consistent with the germline gene, which may arise from a read error. This CDR3 reads CASSNERTNSEAFF. The CDR3 DNA follows: TGCGCCAGCAGCAACGAACGGACGAACAGTGAAGCTTTCTTT. The chain carries TRBV5-1 and TRBJ1-1; D unclear. The CDR3 consists of 14 residues. The germline gives CDR1 SGHRS, CDR2 YFSETQ.

The J gene is TRBJ2-1, the V gene TRBV19; tentatively, D is TRBD1 (6 bases). CDR3 length: 15 amino acids. V dropped 6 bases and J dropped 7 bases, with 19 bases sitting between them. Per the germline V gene, CDR1 is LNHDA and CDR2 is SQIVND (reference sequence). The CDR3 DNA follows: TGTGCCAGTAGCTCCCTTCGACAGGACGGGAATGAGCAGTTCTTC. This encodes CASSSLRQDGNEQFF.

The chain uses TRBV9 and TRBJ2-7, with no clear D. Trimming took 4 bases from V and 7 from J, leaving 9 bases between them. The CDR3 consists of 11 residues. Germline CDR1 is SGDLS and CDR2 is YYNGEE. In DNA, the CDR3 is TGTGCCAGCAGCTCCGGCAGGGAGCAGTACTTC. Translating gives CASSSGREQYF. Looking up the rest from reference TRBV9 and TRBJ2-7 gives the full variable domain: DSGVTQTPKHLITATGQRVTLRCSPRSGDLSVYWYQQSLDQGLQFLIQYYNGEERAKGNILERFSAQQFPDLHSELNLSSLELGDSALYFCASSSGREQYFGPGTRLTVT.

The genes are TRBV2 and TRBJ2-7; D remains unclear. CDR3 length: 15 residues. The germline CDR1 and CDR2 sequences are SNHLY and FYNNEI. Trimming cost V 1 base and J 3 bases, with 13 bases left between them. CDR3 region: CASSEGQGPHYEQYF. CDR3 bases: TGTGCCAGCAGTGAAGGGCAAGGACCCCACTACGAGCAGTACTTC.

The chain couples TRBV5-6 to TRBJ1-5; D unresolved. The CDR3 runs 16 residues. CDR1 is SGHDT and CDR2 is YYEEEE in the germline V gene. The V end was cut by 0 bases, the J end by 0 bases, with 10 bases between. The CDR3 loop reads CASSLAGSFSNQPQHF. The CDR3 bases are TGTGCCAGCAGCTTGGCCGGCAGCTTTAGCAATCAGCCCCAGCATTTT.

A single count supports this clone. The chain carries TRBV28 and TRBJ2-1; TRBD2 matches at 8 bases. The CDR3 is made up of 15 amino acids. Germline V gene sequence: CDR1 MDHEN, CDR2 SYDVKM. With 6 bases clipped from V and 8 bases from J, the junction kept 12 bases outside the gene matches. CDR3 amino acids: CASSSGPGGRDEQFF. CDR3 DNA: TGTGCCAGCAGCTCCGGACCGGGGGGGCGCGATGAGCAGTTCTTC.

The chain joins TRBV30 to TRBJ2-3; D gene uncertain. Trimming took off 4 bases at V and 4 bases at J, with 9 bases between the two ends. The CDR3 loop spans 12 amino acids. Germline V gene sequence: CDR1 GTSNPN, CDR2 SVGIG (reference sequence). The CDR3 DNA follows: TGTGCCTGGACCGAACAACCAGATACGCAGTATTTT. This codes for CAWTEQPDTQYF.